This T cell receptor beta chain is from a study of shared clonotypes between healthy human individuals. Across the study: Per-donor plates numbered three CD4 naive, three CD4 memory, two CD8 naive and one CD8 memory. General study findings and limits: Memory subsets generally showed smaller estimated richness than naive subsets did.

Genomic DNA of each subset was evenly split across several immunoSEQ plates. Here immunoSEQ multiplex PCR was the method, and the copy in TCRdb shows in-frame clones only, minus some. The top ten hold roughly 1.2% of the sample, which has about 1.4 million clones, roughly 96% seen once. The V end lost 4 bases, the J end lost 6 bases, and 16 bases lay between the germline ends. CDR3 size: 15 residues. Germline-derived CDR1 and CDR2 are LNHDA and SQIVND (reference sequence). Concerning this clone: Its antigen is still unknown.

The genes are TRBV19 and TRBJ2-1, with D unclear. The specimen sequenced was naive CD4+ T cells sorted from blood. Noted subset: CD45RA+ positively selected. This TCR came from a man aged 25-45 years in good health. In nucleotides, the CDR3 is TGTGCCAGTAGTAGGCCAATGGGGTCGGGCAATGAGCAGTTCTTC. This encodes CASSRPMGSGNEQFF.